This T cell receptor beta chain was captured by sequencing in a study of blood T cell repertoires in COVID-19. Study details: Researchers got acute and convalescent COVID-19 samples from the United States, Italy and Spain. The analysed material was cDNA or gDNA that came from T cells, B-cell-depleted T cells, or PBMCs.

The CDR3 totals 19 residues. V lost 1 base to trimming and J lost 3 bases; unmatched junction nucleotides: 11. CDR1 is SGHAT and CDR2 is FQNNGV in the germline V gene. The authors' processing: By means of reference gene primer amplification, nucleated cell counts were estimated. Produced via immunoSEQ multiplex PCR; TCRdb's table is partial and in-frame only. Clone size and V and J calls were adopted from that table, with D and trimming inferred from the DNA. The table shows 140,000 or so clones, with around 76% occurring only once. This TCR was recovered from a man aged 55 to 70 with acute or convalescent COVID-19. Sequencing was carried out using peripheral blood. The chain is built from TRBV11-2 and TRBJ2-4; 11 positions agree with TRBD1. The CDR3 nucleotides are TGTGCCAGCAGCTTAGGTGTGGGACAGGGGGGGAAAGTCAAAAACATTCAGTACTTC. Amino acids: CASSLGVGQGGKVKNIQYF.